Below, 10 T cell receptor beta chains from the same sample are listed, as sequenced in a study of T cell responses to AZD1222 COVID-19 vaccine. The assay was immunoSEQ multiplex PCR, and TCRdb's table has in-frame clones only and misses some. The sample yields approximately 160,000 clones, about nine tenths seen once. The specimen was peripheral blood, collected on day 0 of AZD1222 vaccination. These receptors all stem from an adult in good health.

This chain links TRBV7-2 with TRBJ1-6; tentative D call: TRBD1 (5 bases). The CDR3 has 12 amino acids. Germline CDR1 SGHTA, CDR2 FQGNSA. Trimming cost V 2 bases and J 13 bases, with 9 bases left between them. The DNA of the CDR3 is TGTGCCAGCAGCTTACCTGGGGCTCCCCTCCACTTT. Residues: CASSLPGAPLHF.

The CDR3 loop is CASAPGQGFVGYTF. CDR3 DNA: TGTGCCAGCGCTCCGGGACAGGGGTTTGTTGGCTACACCTTC. The chain recombines TRBV6-6 with TRBJ1-2, with 10 nucleotides matching TRBD1. The CDR3 runs to 14 residues. The ends lost 8 bases at V and 7 bases at J; junction bases unmatched: 10. The germline CDR1 and CDR2 sequences are MNHNY and SVGAGI (reference sequence).

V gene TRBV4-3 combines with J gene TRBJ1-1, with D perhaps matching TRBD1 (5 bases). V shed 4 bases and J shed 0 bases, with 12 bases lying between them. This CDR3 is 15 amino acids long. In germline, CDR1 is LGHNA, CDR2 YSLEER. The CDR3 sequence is CASSLGQGLNTEAFF. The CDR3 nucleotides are TGCGCCAGCAGCCTGGGGCAGGGCCTGAACACTGAAGCTTTCTTT.

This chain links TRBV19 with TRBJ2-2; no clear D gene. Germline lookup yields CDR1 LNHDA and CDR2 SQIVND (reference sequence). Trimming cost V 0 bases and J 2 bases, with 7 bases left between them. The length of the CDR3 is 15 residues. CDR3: CASSIERANTGELFF. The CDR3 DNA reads TGTGCCAGTAGTATAGAACGCGCAAACACCGGGGAGCTGTTTTTT.

CDR3 sequence reads: CASSYPKGYETQYF. The CDR3 DNA follows: TGTGCCAGCAGTTACCCGAAGGGGTACGAGACCCAGTACTTC. The chain couples TRBV6-2 or TRBV6-3 to TRBJ2-5; maybe TRBD1 (5 bases). The CDR3 consists of 14 residues. Looked up from germline, CDR1 is MNHEY and CDR2 is SVGEGT. Trimming took 2 bases from V and 5 from J, leaving 12 bases between them.

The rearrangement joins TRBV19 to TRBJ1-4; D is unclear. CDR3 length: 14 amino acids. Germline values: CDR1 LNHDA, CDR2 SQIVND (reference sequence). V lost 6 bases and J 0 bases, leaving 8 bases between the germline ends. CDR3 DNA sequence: TGTGCCAGTAGCAGAACCTCAACTAATGAAAAACTGTTTTTT. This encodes CASSRTSTNEKLFF.

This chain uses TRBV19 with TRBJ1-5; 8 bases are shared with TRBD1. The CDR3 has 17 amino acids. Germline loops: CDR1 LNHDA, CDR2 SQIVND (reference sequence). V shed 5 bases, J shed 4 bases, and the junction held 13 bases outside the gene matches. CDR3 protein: CASSYGTTGGQNQPQHF. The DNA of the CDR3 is TGTGCCAGTAGTTATGGGACCACAGGGGGACAAAATCAGCCCCAGCATTTT.

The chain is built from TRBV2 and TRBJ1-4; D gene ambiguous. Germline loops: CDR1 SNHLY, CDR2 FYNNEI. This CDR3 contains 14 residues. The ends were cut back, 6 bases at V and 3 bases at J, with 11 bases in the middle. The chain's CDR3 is CASSPLYSNEKLFF. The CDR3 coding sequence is TGTGCCAGCAGCCCTCTTTACTCTAATGAAAAACTGTTTTTT. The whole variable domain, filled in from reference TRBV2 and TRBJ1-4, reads EPEVTQTPSHQVTQMGQEVILRCVPISNHLYFYWYRQILGQKVEFLVSFYNNEISEKSEIFDDQFSVERPDGSNFTLKIRSTKLEDSAMYFCASSPLYSNEKLFFGSGTQLSVL.

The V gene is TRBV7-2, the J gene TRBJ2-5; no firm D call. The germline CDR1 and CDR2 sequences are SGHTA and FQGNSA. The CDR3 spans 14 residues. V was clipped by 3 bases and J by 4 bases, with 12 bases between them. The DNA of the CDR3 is TGTGCCAGCAGCTTTGGAACACCAGGAGAGACCCAGTACTTC. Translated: CASSFGTPGETQYF.

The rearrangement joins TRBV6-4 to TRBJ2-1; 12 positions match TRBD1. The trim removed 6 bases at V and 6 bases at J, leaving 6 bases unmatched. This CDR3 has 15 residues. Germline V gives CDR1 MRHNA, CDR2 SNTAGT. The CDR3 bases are TGTGCCAGCAGAACGGGACAGGGGGCGGGCAATGAGCAGTTCTTC. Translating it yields CASRTGQGAGNEQFF.